A selection of T cell receptor beta chains follows, all from one sample in a study of cytomegalovirus exposure and HLA in healthy donors. This table comes from immunoSEQ multiplex PCR, and its TCRdb copy is limited to in-frame clones, with some not included. This table has fewer than 80,000 clones, roughly 69% appearing once. Sequenced: PBMCs. The receptors stem from a woman aged 50 to 60 in good health and CMV-seropositive. Each CDR3 is given with its conserved first and last residue. D genes are given only for firm matches. Size is stated for part of the rows, as once, few or many counts, or as a class when the clone is expanded.

TRBJ2-7	NA	TRBV15	NA	TGTGCCACCAGCAGAAGACAGATATCCTCCTACGAGCAGTACTTC	CATSRRQISSYEQYF
TRBJ2-1	NA	TRBV7-3	TRBD2	TGTGCCAGCAGCTTGAGCGGGGGCTACCCCAACAATGAGCAGTTCTTC	CASSLSGGYPNNEQFF
TRBJ2-1	few	TRBV5-1	TRBD1	TGCGCCAGCAGCTTCGGGCGCGGGACAGGGGTTCAGCAGTTCTTC	CASSFGRGTGVQQFF
TRBJ2-3	NA	TRBV5-4	TRBD2	TGTGCCAGCAGCGCTATAGCGGGGGGCCCCCCAGATACGCAGTATTTT	CASSAIAGGPPDTQYF
TRBJ2-5	few	TRBV18	TRBD2	TGTGCCAGCTCCCCCCGGCCTCCTAGCGGCCAAGAGACCCAGTACTTC	CASSPRPPSGQETQYF
TRBJ1-3	NA	TRBV6-5	NA	TGTGCCAGCAGTGGAGCAGGGCACGGAAACACCATATATTTT	CASSGAGHGNTIYF
TRBJ1-5	NA	TRBV19	NA	TGTGCCAGTGGACCGGGACAAAATCAGCCCCAGCATTTT	CASGPGQNQPQHF
TRBJ2-1	few	TRBV6-1	NA	TGTGCCAGCAGTCTTAACAGGGCTACAGATGAGCAGTTCTTC	CASSLNRATDEQFF
TRBJ1-4	NA	TRBV27	NA	TGTGCCAGCAGTCGCGGGGGCAGTGAAAAACTGTTTTTT	CASSRGGSEKLFF
TRBJ1-4	NA	TRBV27	NA	TGTGCCAGCAGTTTGTCTACTAATGAAAAACTGTTTTTT	CASSLSTNEKLFF
TRBJ2-3	NA	TRBV29-1	TRBD2	TGCAGCGTTCGACTAGCGGGGTTAGATACGCAGTATTTT	CSVRLAGLDTQYF
TRBJ1-5	few	TRBV5-1	TRBD1	TGCGCCAGCAGCCCTGGGACAGGGGATGGCAGCCAGCCCCAGCATTTT	CASSPGTGDGSQPQHF
TRBJ2-3	NA	TRBV7-3	NA	TGTGCCAGCAGCCCCCAACAGGGAACTAATACGCAGTATTTT	CASSPQQGTNTQYF
TRBJ1-5	NA	TRBV6-1	TRBD1	TGTGCCAGCAGTCAAGACAGGGGAGCTTATAGCAATCAGCCCCAGCATTTT	CASSQDRGAYSNQPQHF
TRBJ1-3	NA	TRBV7-2	NA	TGTGCCAGCAGCTTGAGATGGCACGGGGGAAACACCATATATTTT	CASSLRWHGGNTIYF
TRBJ2-2	few	TRBV10-3	NA	TGTGCCATCAGTCAGGACTATCCACAAGCGAACACCGGGGAGCTGTTTTTT	CAISQDYPQANTGELFF
TRBJ1-2	NA	TRBV7-2	TRBD1	TGTGCCAGCAGCTTAGTCAGTCAGGGGGCCTACTATGGCTACACCTTC	CASSLVSQGAYYGYTF
TRBJ2-3	NA	TRBV9	NA	TGTGCCAGCAGCCGTCGAGGGACAACGCAGTATTTT	CASSRRGTTQYF
TRBJ1-2	NA	TRBV6-5	TRBD1	TGTGCCAGCCGGACAGGGTATGATGGCTACACCTTC	CASRTGYDGYTF
TRBJ2-5	NA	TRBV18	TRBD1	TGTGCCAGCTACCCGACCCCAGGGACAGAAGGAGAGACCCAGTACTTC	CASYPTPGTEGETQYF
TRBJ1-3	few	TRBV19	TRBD1	TGTGCCAGTAGTATCGTATCCACGCGGACAGGTTCTGGAAACACCATATATTTT	CASSIVSTRTGSGNTIYF
TRBJ1-1	NA	TRBV7-6	TRBD1	TGTGCCAGCAGGCCGGGCAGGGGGGTGAACACTGAAGCTTTCTTT	CASRPGRGVNTEAFF